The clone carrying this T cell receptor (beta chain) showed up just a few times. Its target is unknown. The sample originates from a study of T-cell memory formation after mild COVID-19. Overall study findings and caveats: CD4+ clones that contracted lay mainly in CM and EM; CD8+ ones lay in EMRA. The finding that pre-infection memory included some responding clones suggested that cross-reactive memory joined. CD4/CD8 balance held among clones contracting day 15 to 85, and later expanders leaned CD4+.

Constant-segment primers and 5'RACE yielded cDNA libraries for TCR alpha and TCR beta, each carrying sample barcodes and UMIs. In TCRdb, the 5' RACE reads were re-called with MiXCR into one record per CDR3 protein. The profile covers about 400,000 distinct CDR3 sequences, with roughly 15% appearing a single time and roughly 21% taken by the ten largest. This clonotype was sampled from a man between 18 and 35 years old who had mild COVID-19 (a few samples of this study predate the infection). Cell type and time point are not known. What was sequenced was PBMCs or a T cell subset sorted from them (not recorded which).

The CDR3 DNA follows: TGTGCCAGCAGTTACGGTCGGACAGATACGCAGTATTTT. This codes for CASSYGRTDTQYF. This chain connects TRBV6-2 or TRBV6-3 to TRBJ2-3, with no clear D. V lost 2 bases, J lost 3 bases, and 6 bases lay in between. There are 13 residues in the CDR3. The V gene's germline CDR1 is MNHEY and CDR2 SVGEGT.